What follows are 4 T cell receptor beta chains derived from one specimen sequenced in a study of T cells in Graves' hyperthyroidism and ophthalmopathy. Amplification of TCR beta CDR3 regions used RNA as the template. Primed by the HTBI set, a first-round RT-PCR was run on the TCR CDR3. TCRdb reprocessed the multiplex PCR reads via MiXCR and lists one record per CDR3 protein. The profile covers about 290,000 distinct CDR3 sequences, with 10% to 15% appearing a single time and approximately 8.6% taken by the ten largest. Sequencing used blood. These receptors originate from a woman younger than 45 with Graves' hyperthyroidism that later progressed to Graves' ophthalmopathy.

This clonotype showed up many times. DNA for the CDR3: TGTGCCAGCAGCCTACTCGGTCAACAAGAGACCCAGTACTTC. It codes for CASSLLGQQETQYF. The rearrangement uses TRBV11-2 and TRBJ2-5; D is ambiguous. Per germline, CDR1 SGHAT and CDR2 FQNNGV. The V end was cut by 5 bases, the J end by 2 bases, with 12 bases between. The CDR3 contains 14 residues.

Ten or more counts support this clonotype. This sequence joins TRBV20-1 and TRBJ2-1, with 15 bases lining up with TRBD2. The CDR3 loop spans 19 amino acids. After removal of 0 bases from V and 3 bases from J, the junction contained 9 bases not matched to a gene. Germline loops: CDR1 DFQATT, CDR2 SNEGSKA (reference sequence). CDR3 in DNA: TGCAGTGCTAGAGATCGAGGACTAGCGGGAGGGCCAGACTACAATGAGCAGTTCTTC. Protein product: CSARDRGLAGGPDYNEQFF.

At least ten counts were recorded for this clonotype. This rearrangement joins TRBV9 to TRBJ2-7, with D perhaps TRBD2 (5 bases). V was shortened by 0 bases and J by 6 bases, with 10 bases between the two germline ends. Germline lookup yields CDR1 SGDLS and CDR2 YYNGEE. This CDR3 is built from 13 residues. CDR3 sequence: CASSVDLAGEQYF. The CDR3 DNA follows: TGTGCCAGCAGCGTAGATCTAGCAGGCGAGCAGTACTTC.

This clonotype showed up many times. This chain uses TRBV3-1 with TRBJ2-3; 9 bases map to TRBD2. The length of the CDR3 is 17 residues. Losses at the gene ends were 0 bases for V and 3 bases for J; bases not matched to a gene: 7. Germline loops: CDR1 LGHDT, CDR2 YNNKEL (reference sequence). CDR3 nucleotides: TGTGCCAGCAGCCAAGATCCTGCGGGAGGGCCGACAGATACGCAGTATTTT. Residues: CASSQDPAGGPTDTQYF.